The T cell receptor (beta chain) under discussion was sequenced for a study of blood T cell repertoires in COVID-19. Per the study methods: Reference gene primer amplification yielded estimated nucleated cell counts. Sequenced by immunoSEQ multiplex PCR; TCRdb stores in-frame clones only, minus some. D and trimming were read from the DNA, whereas the V and J calls and clone size are those reported in that table. This repertoire shows around 250,000 clones, 88% found once; its top ten account for roughly 3%. V lost 1 base, J lost 4 bases, and 10 bases lay in between. This CDR3 has 14 residues. Germline CDR1 reads SEHNR; CDR2 reads FQNEAQ (reference sequence).

The sequence came from a woman aged 40 to 49 who had been exposed to COVID-19. Source material: PBMCs or T cells enriched from blood (not recorded which). The chain is built from TRBV7-9 and TRBJ1-2; D is uncertain. The CDR3 region is CASSLGEGIYGYTF. CDR3 DNA sequence: TGTGCCAGCAGCTTAGGGGAGGGCATCTATGGCTACACCTTC.